These 15 T cell receptor beta chains were all obtained from the same sample, sequenced in a study of T cells in localized non-small cell lung cancer. The assay was immunoSEQ multiplex PCR, and TCRdb's table has in-frame clones only and misses some. The sample yields 70,000 to 95,000 clones, just over 90% seen once. The source material was PBMCs, sampled before any cancer treatment. The source is a woman aged 35 to 70 with stage II squamous cell lung carcinoma.

CDR3: CASSLVGNSGGYTF. DNA for the CDR3: TGTGCCAGCAGCTTAGTGGGCAATTCGGGTGGCTACACCTTC. This sequence joins TRBV11-2 and TRBJ1-2; D is undetermined. Germline CDR1 is SGHAT and CDR2 is FQNNGV. With 1 base removed from V and 7 bases from J, the gap between germline ends came to 13 bases. The CDR3 is 14 residues long.

The chain is built from TRBV6-1 and TRBJ2-7; no firm D call. Germline-derived CDR1 and CDR2 are MNHNS and SASEGT. This CDR3 is 14 amino acids long. The V and J ends lost 0 bases and 5 bases respectively, with 11 bases between them. For the CDR3, the DNA is TGTGCCAGCAGTGAAGCGCGTGGCAGCCACGAGCAGTACTTC. Protein product: CASSEARGSHEQYF.

The rearrangement uses TRBV6-4 and TRBJ1-2; D unclear. The germline V and J ends were trimmed by 5 bases and 4 bases, with 17 bases remaining between them. Germline CDR1 is MRHNA and CDR2 is SNTAGT. The CDR3 has 15 residues. The CDR3 bases are TGTGCCAGCAGTCCAGAGGTGGTAGGCGGCTATGGCTACACCTTC. It translates to CASSPEVVGGYGYTF.

This chain connects TRBV5-4 to TRBJ2-1; no definite D call. Germline V gives CDR1 SGHNT, CDR2 YYREEE (reference sequence). Deletions cut 2 bases from V and 10 bases from J, with 10 bases between. This CDR3 is built from 12 residues. In DNA, the CDR3 is TGTGCCAGCAGCTTCCCCGGGTACGAGCAGTTCTTC. Its translation is CASSFPGYEQFF.

The J gene is TRBJ1-2, the V gene TRBV4-1, with D unclear. Germline CDR1 MGHRA, CDR2 YSYEKL. The CDR3 has 14 amino acids. With 0 bases removed from V and 3 bases from J, the gap between germline ends came to 8 bases. The CDR3: CASSQDSMDYGYTF. The CDR3 DNA is TGCGCCAGCAGCCAAGACTCGATGGACTATGGCTACACCTTC.

In its sample, this clone was seen once. This chain links TRBV28 with TRBJ2-3; TRBD1 matches at 8 bases. Germline CDR1 and CDR2: MDHEN and SYDVKM. This CDR3 is 14 amino acids long. V lost 3 bases, J lost 4 bases, and 3 bases stayed unmatched. CDR3 in DNA: TGTGCCAGCAGTTTGTTACAGGGGGCAGATACGCAGTATTTT. It codes for CASSLLQGADTQYF.

This clone has just a few counts. The sample contains more than one DNA sequence encoding this CDR3. The CDR3 loop reads CASSRDSYNEQFF. DNA of the CDR3: TGTGCCAGCAGTCGGGACAGCTACAATGAGCAGTTCTTC. The chain couples TRBV6-6 to TRBJ2-1; the match to TRBD1 covers 7 bases. The CDR3 covers 13 residues. The V segment lost 5 bases and the J segment 3 bases; nucleotides outside the gene matches: 1. CDR1 and CDR2 (germline): MNHNY, SVGAGI (reference sequence).

This clone is a singleton in its sample. This rearrangement joins TRBV14 to TRBJ1-6; no firm D call. The CDR3 has 13 amino acids. Per the germline V gene, CDR1 is SGHDN and CDR2 is FVKESK. The V gene lost 1 base and the J gene lost 8 bases, with 6 bases spanning the gap. CDR3 amino acids: CASSQVRDSPLHF. The CDR3 nucleotides read TGTGCCAGCAGCCAAGTACGAGATTCACCCCTCCACTTT.

The chain links TRBV30 to TRBJ1-1, with D unclear. The CDR3 has 13 amino acids. Per the germline V gene, CDR1 is GTSNPN and CDR2 is SVGIG (reference sequence). Trimming took 3 bases from V and 4 from J, leaving 12 bases between them. CDR3 sequence reads: CAWSKTEFTEAFF. DNA of the CDR3: TGTGCCTGGAGCAAGACGGAGTTCACTGAAGCTTTCTTT. Variable domain in full (rest from reference TRBV30 and TRBJ1-1): SQTIHQWPATLVQPVGSPLSLECTVEGTSNPNLYWYRQAAGRGLQLLFYSVGIGQISSEVPQNLSASRPQDRQFILSSKKLLLSDSGFYLCAWSKTEFTEAFFGQGTRLTVV.

V is TRBV2 and J is TRBJ1-2; TRBD1 is a possible D gene (6 bases). The germline CDR1 and CDR2 sequences are SNHLY and FYNNEI. V lost 6 bases to trimming and J lost 2 bases, with 13 bases between them. The length of the CDR3 is 14 residues. DNA of the CDR3: TGTGCCAGCAGGGCCGGGGGCTTAAACTATGGCTACACCTTC. Translated: CASRAGGLNYGYTF.

The DNA for the CDR3 is TGTGCCAGCAGCCCCAGGTTATTGGTGGACAATGAGCAGTTCTTC. Its protein is CASSPRLLVDNEQFF. The chain uses TRBV9 and TRBJ2-1; D not certain. The CDR3 sequence is 15 residues long. Trimming took 4 bases from V and 5 from J, leaving 16 bases between them. The V gene's germline CDR1 is SGDLS and CDR2 YYNGEE.

The genes are TRBV10-3 and TRBJ2-3, with D hard to call. V was clipped by 6 bases and J by 1 base, with 11 bases between them. The CDR3 spans 14 residues. The germline V gene has CDR1 ENHRY and CDR2 SYGVKD. CDR3 in DNA: TGTGCCATCAGAGATAGGGCCGGCACAGATACGCAGTATTTT. It is translated as CAIRDRAGTDTQYF.

V usage is TRBV6-1 and J usage is TRBJ2-7, with D uncertain. The V and J ends lost 5 bases and 4 bases respectively, with 18 bases between them. Germline lookup yields CDR1 MNHNS and CDR2 SASEGT. CDR3 length equals 15 residues. The CDR3 DNA sequence: TGTGCCAGCAGTTTTTCCGTGGGCAGTTCATACGAGCAGTACTTC. Translating it yields CASSFSVGSSYEQYF.

The gene calls are TRBV28 and TRBJ1-6; a weak D match, TRBD1 (6 bases). V lost 2 bases to trimming and J lost 5 bases, with 7 bases between them. In germline, CDR1 is MDHEN, CDR2 SYDVKM. This CDR3 has 14 residues. Written as DNA, the CDR3 is TGTGCCAGCAGTTTAGGGGGCAATAATTCACCCCTCCACTTT. Translation gives CASSLGGNNSPLHF.

The V call is TRBV23-1, the J call TRBJ1-2; no reliable D call. TRBV23-1 belongs to the ORF category, with a function that is uncertain. Between the trimmed V and J ends, which lost 5 bases and 4 bases, there was a span of 26 bases. This CDR3 contains 18 residues. The CDR3 region has the DNA TGCGCCAGCAGTTCCAGATCGGGAACCTTTTATTCTTTCTATGGCTACACCTTC. Residues: CASSSRSGTFYSFYGYTF.